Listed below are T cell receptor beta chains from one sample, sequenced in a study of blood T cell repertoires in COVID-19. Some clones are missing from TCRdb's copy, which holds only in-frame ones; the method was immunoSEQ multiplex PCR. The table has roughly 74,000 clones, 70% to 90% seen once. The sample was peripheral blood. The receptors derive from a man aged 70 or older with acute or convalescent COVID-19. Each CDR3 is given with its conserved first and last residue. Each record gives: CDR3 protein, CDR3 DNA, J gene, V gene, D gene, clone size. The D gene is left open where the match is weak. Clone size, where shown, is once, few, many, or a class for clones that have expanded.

CDR3: CASSQAQGGGYTF
DNA: TGTGCCAGCAGCCAAGCACAGGGTGGGGGCTACACCTTC
J: TRBJ1-2
V: TRBV4-2
D: NA
size: NA

CDR3: CASRREGTNYGYTF
DNA: TGCGCCAGCAGGAGGGAAGGCACTAACTATGGCTACACCTTC
J: TRBJ1-2
V: TRBV5-1
D: NA
size: NA

CDR3: CASSLGTGAGNTIYF
DNA: TGTGCCAGCAGCTTGGGCACAGGGGCTGGAAACACCATATATTTT
J: TRBJ1-3
V: TRBV5-4
D: TRBD1
size: NA

CDR3: CASSGRDRSTDTQYF
DNA: TGTGCCAGCAGCGGCCGGGACAGGAGCACAGATACGCAGTATTTT
J: TRBJ2-3
V: TRBV13
D: TRBD1
size: NA

CDR3: CASSWDRDQPQHF
DNA: TGTGCCAGCAGTTGGGACAGAGATCAGCCCCAGCATTTT
J: TRBJ1-5
V: TRBV12-3/TRBV12-4
D: TRBD1
size: NA

CDR3: CASSLTSGNEQFF
DNA: TGTGCCAGCAGTCTGACTAGCGGAAATGAGCAGTTCTTC
J: TRBJ2-1
V: TRBV28
D: TRBD2
size: few

CDR3: CASSVALGGDYNEQFF
DNA: TGTGCCAGCAGCGTAGCTCTGGGCGGGGATTACAATGAGCAGTTCTTC
J: TRBJ2-1
V: TRBV9
D: NA
size: NA

CDR3: CASNVWPAANTEAFF
DNA: TGCGCCAGCAATGTTTGGCCGGCGGCGAACACTGAAGCTTTCTTT
J: TRBJ1-1
V: TRBV5-1
D: NA
size: NA

CDR3: CASATDGTGGYEQYF
DNA: TGCGCCAGCGCTACGGACGGGACAGGGGGCTACGAGCAGTACTTC
J: TRBJ2-7
V: TRBV5-1
D: TRBD1
size: few

CDR3: CASSWPGGESGELFF
DNA: TGTGCCAGCAGCTGGCCCGGCGGGGAAAGCGGGGAGCTGTTTTTT
J: TRBJ2-2
V: TRBV5-6
D: NA
size: NA

CDR3: CASSPGVPSYNEQFF
DNA: TGTGCCAGTAGCCCGGGAGTCCCTTCCTACAATGAGCAGTTCTTC
J: TRBJ2-1
V: TRBV19
D: NA
size: NA

CDR3: CASSPRQGGTDTQYF
DNA: TGTGCCAGCAGCCCTCGACAGGGCGGAACAGATACGCAGTATTTT
J: TRBJ2-3
V: TRBV11-3
D: TRBD1
size: NA

CDR3: CSALEPPQQFF
DNA: TGCAGCGCCTTAGAACCCCCGCAGCAGTTCTTC
J: TRBJ2-1
V: TRBV29-1
D: NA
size: NA

CDR3: CASIPDSLPHEQYF
DNA: TGCGCCAGCATTCCCGACAGCCTCCCCCACGAGCAGTACTTC
J: TRBJ2-7
V: TRBV5-1
D: NA
size: NA

CDR3: CASSQVPLGGNSNQPQHF
DNA: TGCGCCAGCAGCCAAGTACCCCTTGGGGGGAATAGCAATCAGCCCCAGCATTTT
J: TRBJ1-5
V: TRBV4-1
D: NA
size: NA

CDR3: CASSLGLPSTDTQYF
DNA: TGCGCCAGCAGCCTAGGACTGCCCAGCACAGATACGCAGTATTTT
J: TRBJ2-3
V: TRBV5-1
D: NA
size: NA

CDR3: CASSQGGTGSYNEQFF
DNA: TGTGCCAGCAGCCAAGGAGGGACAGGGTCGTACAATGAGCAGTTCTTC
J: TRBJ2-1
V: TRBV14
D: TRBD1
size: NA

CDR3: CASSLEGANTEAFF
DNA: TGTGCCAGCAGCTTGGAGGGAGCGAACACTGAAGCTTTCTTT
J: TRBJ1-1
V: TRBV5-5
D: NA
size: NA

CDR3: CAVDSLGNEQFF
DNA: TGTGCCGTTGACAGCCTGGGCAATGAGCAGTTCTTC
J: TRBJ2-1
V: TRBV30
D: NA
size: once

CDR3: CASSPRGGSPLHF
DNA: TGTGCCAGCAGCCCACGAGGGGGTTCACCCCTCCACTTT
J: TRBJ1-6
V: TRBV7-8
D: NA
size: few

CDR3: CASSADRGYTEAFF
DNA: TGTGCCAGCAGTGCCGACAGGGGGTACACTGAAGCTTTCTTT
J: TRBJ1-1
V: TRBV2
D: TRBD1
size: NA

CDR3: CASSGPGMNTEAFF
DNA: TGTGCCAGCAGCGGGCCGGGGATGAACACTGAAGCTTTCTTT
J: TRBJ1-1
V: TRBV7-9
D: NA
size: NA

CDR3: CASSPEGYNSPLHF
DNA: TGTGCCAGCTCACCAGAGGGCTATAATTCACCCCTCCACTTT
J: TRBJ1-6
V: TRBV18
D: NA
size: NA

CDR3: CASSPFRGSYNEQFF
DNA: TGTGCCAGCAGCCCCTTTAGGGGATCCTACAATGAGCAGTTCTTC
J: TRBJ2-1
V: TRBV3-1/TRBV3-2
D: NA
size: NA

CDR3: CASRQGARNNEQFF
DNA: TGTGCCAGCAGGCAGGGGGCCAGAAACAATGAGCAGTTCTTC
J: TRBJ2-1
V: TRBV6-5
D: TRBD1
size: NA

CDR3: CASSIDGQLRLLSNQPQHF
DNA: TGTGCCAGTAGTATAGATGGACAGTTACGTTTACTTAGCAATCAGCCCCAGCATTTT
J: TRBJ1-5
V: TRBV19
D: NA
size: NA

CDR3: CASSTRDRTFRNEQFF
DNA: TGTGCCAGCAGCACCCGGGACAGGACGTTTAGGAATGAGCAGTTCTTC
J: TRBJ2-1
V: TRBV6-6
D: TRBD1
size: few

CDR3: CASSVDRGDLEGGTQYF
DNA: TGTGCCAGCAGCGTAGATCGAGGTGATCTGGAAGGAGGGACCCAGTACTTC
J: TRBJ2-5
V: TRBV9
D: NA
size: NA

CDR3: CATSRAGTRGEKLFF
DNA: TGTGCCACCAGCAGGGCCGGGACCCGGGGGGAAAAACTGTTTTTT
J: TRBJ1-4
V: TRBV15
D: NA
size: NA

CDR3: CASSEGQGTNYGYTF
DNA: TGTGCCAGCAGTGAAGGTCAGGGCACAAACTATGGCTACACCTTC
J: TRBJ1-2
V: TRBV6-1
D: NA
size: NA

CDR3: CASSPGGDGLFGYTF
DNA: TGCGCCAGCAGCCCCGGAGGAGACGGTCTATTTGGCTACACCTTC
J: TRBJ1-2
V: TRBV5-1
D: NA
size: NA

CDR3: CASSATSRAPYEQYF
DNA: TGTGCCAGCAGCGCGACGTCCAGGGCCCCCTACGAGCAGTACTTC
J: TRBJ2-7
V: TRBV7-9
D: NA
size: NA

CDR3: CASSPQPPSGGGELFF
DNA: TGTGCCAGCAGCCCGCAGCCCCCTAGCGGGGGCGGGGAGCTGTTTTTT
J: TRBJ2-2
V: TRBV11-3
D: TRBD2
size: NA